Listed below are T cell receptor beta chains from one sample, sequenced in a study of OX40 agonist ivuxolimab in advanced cancers. The repertoire was sequenced with immunoSEQ multiplex PCR; TCRdb's copy has only in-frame clones and lacks some. The sample has approximately 57,000 clones, 88% seen once. The starting material was CD4+ or CD8+ T cells sorted from blood, obtained in a trial of the OX40 agonist ivuxolimab. These receptors all come from an adult with an advanced solid tumor such as melanoma, head and neck, liver or kidney cancer. The CDR3 runs from the conserved cysteine through the conserved F or W. Each record gives: clone size, D gene, V gene, J gene, CDR3 protein, CDR3 DNA. The D gene is left open where the match is weak. Not all rows give a size; the values are once, few, many and, for expanded clones, a class.

NA	TRBD2	TRBV5-1	TRBJ2-1	CASSTEAGGPYNEQFF	TGCGCCAGCAGCACCGAAGCGGGGGGGCCCTACAATGAGCAGTTCTTC
NA	TRBD2	TRBV29-1	TRBJ2-7	CSVARTSAYEQYF	TGCAGCGTTGCTCGGACTAGCGCCTACGAGCAGTACTTC
NA	TRBD1	TRBV7-4	TRBJ1-1	CASSLRGDMENTEAFF	TGTGCCAGCAGCCTCAGGGGGGACATGGAGAACACTGAAGCTTTCTTT
NA	TRBD2	TRBV29-1	TRBJ2-2	CSVDGGATGELFF	TGCAGCGTTGACGGGGGGGCGACCGGGGAGCTGTTTTTT
NA	NA	TRBV13	TRBJ1-1	CASSLVSSSMNTEAFF	TGTGCCAGCAGCTTAGTCTCGAGTTCCATGAACACTGAAGCTTTCTTT
NA	NA	TRBV2	TRBJ2-3	CASTGPRGARGTDTQYF	TGTGCCAGCACGGGCCCCCGGGGGGCCAGGGGCACAGATACGCAGTATTTT
NA	NA	TRBV9	TRBJ2-7	CASSARDQLWYEQYF	TGTGCCAGCAGCGCGCGGGACCAACTATGGTACGAGCAGTACTTC
NA	NA	TRBV7-9	TRBJ1-1	CASSSGLTEAFF	TGTGCCAGCAGCTCAGGACTCACTGAAGCTTTCTTT
once	TRBD2	TRBV7-9	TRBJ2-2	CASSSLAEGTGELFF	TGTGCCAGCAGCTCACTAGCGGAGGGAACCGGGGAGCTGTTTTTT
NA	NA	TRBV6-5	TRBJ1-1	CASSWGTVNTEAFF	TGTGCCAGCAGTTGGGGGACGGTGAACACTGAAGCTTTCTTT
NA	TRBD1	TRBV7-7	TRBJ1-3	CASSAGQGGGNTIYF	TGTGCCAGCAGCGCCGGACAGGGGGGCGGAAACACCATATATTTT
NA	TRBD1	TRBV6-6	TRBJ2-7	CASSSKDRAYEQYF	TGTGCCAGCAGTTCGAAGGACAGGGCGTACGAGCAGTACTTC
NA	NA	TRBV4-3	TRBJ1-4	CASSQANSREKLFF	TGCGCCAGCAGCCAAGCTAACAGTAGGGAAAAACTGTTTTTT
NA	NA	TRBV7-2	TRBJ1-2	CASSLLSASDYYGYTF	TGTGCCAGCAGCCTTCTTAGCGCCAGCGACTACTATGGCTACACCTTC
NA	NA	TRBV27	TRBJ2-7	CASSLEGNEQYF	TGTGCCAGCAGTTTGGAGGGGAACGAGCAGTACTTC
NA	NA	TRBV6-5	TRBJ2-5	CASSYKGGDLAQYF	TGTGCCAGCAGTTACAAGGGGGGCGATTTGGCCCAGTACTTC
few	NA	TRBV19	TRBJ2-1	CASSIPGNEQFF	TGTGCCAGTAGTATTCCCGGGAATGAGCAGTTCTTC
NA	NA	TRBV28	TRBJ1-5	CASSNPDNQPQHF	TGTGCCAGCAGCAACCCCGACAATCAGCCCCAGCATTTT
NA	TRBD1	TRBV7-9	TRBJ2-7	CASSFGQGYEQYF	TGTGCCAGCAGCTTCGGACAGGGATACGAGCAGTACTTC
NA	NA	TRBV9	TRBJ1-4	CASSVEGGLNEKLFF	TGTGCCAGCAGCGTAGAAGGAGGGCTTAATGAAAAACTGTTTTTT
NA	NA	TRBV6-1	TRBJ1-1	CASREERDADEAFF	TGTGCCAGCAGGGAAGAAAGGGATGCTGACGAAGCTTTCTTT
NA	NA	TRBV28	TRBJ2-7	CASSGPKSSYEQYF	TGTGCCAGCAGCGGCCCCAAAAGCTCCTACGAGCAGTACTTC
NA	NA	TRBV5-5	TRBJ1-4	CASSLIGAPNEKLFF	TGTGCCAGCAGCTTGATCGGGGCGCCTAATGAAAAACTGTTTTTT
NA	NA	TRBV7-9	TRBJ2-7	CASVSPNSYEQYF	TGTGCCAGCGTCAGTCCCAATTCCTACGAGCAGTACTTC
NA	NA	TRBV6-1	TRBJ2-1	CASSERGGIYNEQFF	TGTGCCAGCAGTGAACGTGGGGGGATCTACAATGAGCAGTTCTTC
NA	NA	TRBV6-1	TRBJ2-1	CASSDRDLLLEQFF	TGTGCCAGCAGTGACAGGGACCTCCTCTTGGAGCAGTTCTTC
NA	NA	TRBV28	TRBJ2-3	CASSLILGGGQPTDTQYF	TGTGCCAGCAGTTTAATCCTAGGTGGAGGGCAGCCCACAGATACGCAGTATTTT
few	TRBD1	TRBV7-9	TRBJ2-7	CASSYPDRGTYEQYF	TGTGCCAGCAGTTACCCGGACAGGGGAACCTACGAGCAGTACTTC
NA	TRBD2	TRBV5-5	TRBJ2-5	CASAGGRGVQETQYF	TGTGCCAGCGCGGGGGGCAGAGGGGTACAAGAGACCCAGTACTTC
NA	NA	TRBV7-9	TRBJ1-4	CASSSIGWSTNEKLFF	TGTGCCAGCAGCTCCATCGGTTGGTCCACTAATGAAAAACTGTTTTTT
NA	NA	TRBV13	TRBJ2-2	CASRPVNTGELFF	TGTGCCAGCAGGCCAGTCAACACCGGGGAGCTGTTTTTT
NA	TRBD1	TRBV11-2	TRBJ1-2	CASSLSPEGGGRDGYTF	TGTGCCAGCAGCTTGTCCCCGGAAGGAGGGGGCCGGGATGGCTACACCTTC
NA	NA	TRBV27	TRBJ2-1	CASSPVAGSYNEQFF	TGTGCCAGCAGTCCGGTCGCGGGGTCCTACAATGAGCAGTTCTTC
NA	NA	TRBV9	TRBJ2-2	CASSVTRGHANTGELFF	TGTGCCAGCAGCGTAACTCGGGGACACGCGAACACCGGGGAGCTGTTTTTT
NA	NA	TRBV4-3	TRBJ2-1	CASSPGGGANYNEQFF	TGCGCCAGCAGCCCAGGGGGAGGGGCAAACTACAATGAGCAGTTCTTC
NA	NA	TRBV5-1	TRBJ1-2	CASSFTGGDGYTF	TGCGCCAGCAGCTTTACGGGTGGCGATGGCTACACCTTC
NA	TRBD1	TRBV15	TRBJ1-6	CATSRPGTGGLSYNSPLHF	TGTGCCACCAGCAGACCGGGGACAGGGGGTCTCTCCTATAATTCACCCCTCCACTTT
NA	TRBD2	TRBV19	TRBJ2-3	CASSTGTSGGALDTQYF	TGTGCCAGTAGTACCGGGACTAGCGGGGGGGCTTTGGATACGCAGTATTTT
once	NA	TRBV29-1	TRBJ2-5	CSVESGTAEGTQYF	TGCAGCGTTGAATCCGGGACTGCCGAGGGGACCCAGTACTTC
NA	NA	TRBV7-3	TRBJ2-7	CASSFATGDYEQYF	TGTGCCAGCAGCTTCGCGACGGGAGACTACGAGCAGTACTTC
few	NA	TRBV28	TRBJ1-2	CASSLTASSNYGYTF	TGTGCCAGCAGTTTGACAGCCTCTTCTAACTATGGCTACACCTTC
NA	NA	TRBV27	TRBJ2-1	CASSPDNHPYNEQFF	TGTGCCAGCAGTCCCGACAACCATCCCTACAATGAGCAGTTCTTC
NA	NA	TRBV27	TRBJ1-5	CASRNVVSNQPQHF	TGTGCCAGCAGGAACGTGGTTAGCAATCAGCCCCAGCATTTT